This paragraph reports one TCR beta chain. Its matching antigen is unknown. These data originate in a study of CD8 T cells in ankylosing spondylitis. Study-level points and caveats: Significantly higher representation of disease-linked clones was reported for matched ankylosing spondylitis synovial fluid. What seemed typical of ankylosing spondylitis blood was a TCR beta motif built from about 8 highly homologous variants. A subset of motif variants has previously been described in the synovial fluid and blood of reactive arthritis.

Quantitative 5'-RACE with molecular barcodes produced the TCR beta libraries. TCRdb processed the 5' RACE reads anew with MiXCR; each CDR3 protein has one entry. Of under 850,000 distinct CDR3 sequences in the sample, 15% to 20% were seen once. V lost 6 bases, J lost 5 bases, and 14 bases stayed unmatched. The V gene's germline CDR1 is MDHEN and CDR2 SYDVKM. The CDR3 spans 16 residues. Sequencing was done on a sample of blood, either unsorted or a sorted T cell fraction (not recorded which). V gene TRBV28 combines with J gene TRBJ2-5, with 8 bases lining up with TRBD1. The TCR was taken from a male donor with ankylosing spondylitis. As DNA, the CDR3 is TGTGCCAGCAGCTCAAGTTGGACAGGGCGCGGTGAGACCCAGTACTTC. Its translation is CASSSSWTGRGETQYF.